Listed below are T cell receptor beta chains from one sample, sequenced in a study of vaccination and CD4 T cells after COVID-19. TCRdb used MiXCR to reprocess the PCR reads, holding one entry per CDR3 protein. This table has fewer than 30,000 distinct CDR3 sequences, 50% appearing once. For these TCRs, the target antigens are not known. Sequences were derived from CD4+ T cells from blood, cultured in vitro, sampled before SARS-CoV-2 vaccination. The receptors originated from a human donor who received a COVID-19 vaccine. The CDR3 runs from the conserved cysteine through the conserved F or W. Not every row has a clone size; where given, it reads once, few, many or a size class.

>NA|TRBJ1-1|TRBV2
CASERQVNTEAFF
>few|TRBJ1-3|TRBV19
CASSTPTVTGNTIYF
>NA|TRBJ2-7|TRBV20-1
CSATVLTVSNRDEQYF
>NA|TRBJ2-5|TRBV19
CASSDTGETQYF
>NA|TRBJ1-2|TRBV20-1
CSARGRGNYGYTF
>NA|TRBJ1-2|TRBV6-2/TRBV6-3
CASSQPGQGYGYTF
>NA|TRBJ1-2|TRBV5-1
CASSLEQGASGYTF
>NA|TRBJ2-2|TRBV24-1
CATSGTRGPGELFF
>NA|TRBJ2-1|TRBV10-3
CAISDYNEQFF
>once|TRBJ2-5|TRBV5-6
CASSLAGVAGGHGETQYF